This section outlines one T cell receptor beta chain sequence together with its context. Its antigen remains unidentified. The sample originates from a study of response to subunit inactivated influenza vaccine. Via MiXCR, TCRdb re-called the RT-PCR reads, giving one row per CDR3 protein. The sample has almost 250,000 distinct CDR3 sequences, less than 15% seen once. Overall study results and limits: The authors put forward the suggestion that each seasonal influenza vaccination may bring in only a limited number of new T cells.

CDR1 is SGDLS and CDR2 is YYNGEE in the germline V gene. V lost 0 bases and J lost 6; bases outside the gene matches: 0. This CDR3 is 14 amino acids long. The TCR sequence derives from a man in his forties or fifties who received an inactivated influenza vaccine. The chain recombines TRBV9 with TRBJ2-3, with TRBD2 identical over 11 bases. Here the sequenced sample was non-naive T cells sorted from PBMCs, taken 14 to 15 days before vaccination. The CDR3 bases are TGTGCCAGCAGCGTAGCTAGCGGGAGGGATACGCAGTATTTT. It translates to CASSVASGRDTQYF. The full variable domain, its missing parts supplied by reference TRBV9 and TRBJ2-3, is DSGVTQTPKHLITATGQRVTLRCSPRSGDLSVYWYQQSLDQGLQFLIQYYNGEERAKGNILERFSAQQFPDLHSELNLSSLELGDSALYFCASSVASGRDTQYFGPGTRLTVL.